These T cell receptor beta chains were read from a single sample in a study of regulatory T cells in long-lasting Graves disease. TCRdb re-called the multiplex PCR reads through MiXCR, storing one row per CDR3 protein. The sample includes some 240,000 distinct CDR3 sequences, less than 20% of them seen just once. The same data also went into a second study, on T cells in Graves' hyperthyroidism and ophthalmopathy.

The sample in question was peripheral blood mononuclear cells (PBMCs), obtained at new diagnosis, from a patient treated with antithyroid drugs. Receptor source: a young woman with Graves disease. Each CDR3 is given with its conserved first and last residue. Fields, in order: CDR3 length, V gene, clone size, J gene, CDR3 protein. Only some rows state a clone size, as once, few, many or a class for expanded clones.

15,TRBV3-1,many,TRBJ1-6,CASRFQGSDNSPLHF
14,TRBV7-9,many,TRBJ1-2,CASSLEQGFYGYTF
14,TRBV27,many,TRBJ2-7,CASSRDGRPYEQYF
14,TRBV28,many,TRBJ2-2,CATRDRGGIGELFF
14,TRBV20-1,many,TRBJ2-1,CSAEPGLAINEQFF
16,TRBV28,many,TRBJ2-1,CASSLGTGPSYNEQFF
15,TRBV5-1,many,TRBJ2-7,CASSLGGQASYEQYF
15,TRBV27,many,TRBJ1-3,CASSLLGESGNTIYF
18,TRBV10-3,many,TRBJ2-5,CAISGPQGRGQTLETQYF
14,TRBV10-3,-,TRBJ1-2,CAISEIGDRGWYTF
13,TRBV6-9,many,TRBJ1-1,CASSYQLNTEAFF
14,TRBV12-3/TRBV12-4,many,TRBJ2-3,CASRETGAADTQYF
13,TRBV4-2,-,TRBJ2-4,CASMAGVENIQYF
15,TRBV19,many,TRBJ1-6,CASSTDTAYNSPLHF
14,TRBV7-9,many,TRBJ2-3,CASILAGGTDTQYF
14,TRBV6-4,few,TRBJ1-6,CASSPAQGNSPLHF
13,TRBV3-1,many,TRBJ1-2,CASSPRTGSEGTF
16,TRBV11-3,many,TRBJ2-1,CASSPVQGAEYNEQFF
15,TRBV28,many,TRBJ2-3,CASRVPSGGADTQYF
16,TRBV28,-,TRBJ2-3,CASTRAWGQGTDTQYF
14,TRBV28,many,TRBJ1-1,CASSQNGVRTEAFF
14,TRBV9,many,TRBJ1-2,CASSVEGGPYGYTF
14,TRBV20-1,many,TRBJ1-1,CSASRGFVTTEAFF
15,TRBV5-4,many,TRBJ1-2,CASSLSKGIAAGYTF
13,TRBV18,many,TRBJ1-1,CASSPNQGAEAFF
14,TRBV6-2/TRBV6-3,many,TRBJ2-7,CASRRQGGIDEQYF
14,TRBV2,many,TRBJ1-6,CASSGTGNNSPLHF
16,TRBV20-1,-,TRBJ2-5,CSPRDGAKAYQETQYF
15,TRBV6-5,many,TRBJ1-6,CASSYGDRGGSPLHF
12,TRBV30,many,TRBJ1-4,CALSIGLSRLFF
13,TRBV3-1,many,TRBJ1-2,CASSQHWGDGYTF
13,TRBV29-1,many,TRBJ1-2,CSVDSEPYYGYTF
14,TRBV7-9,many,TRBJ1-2,CASSLQGSDYGYTF